This T cell receptor beta chain comes out of a study of blood T cell repertoires in COVID-19. Whole-study context: COVID-19 samples collected from the United States, Italy and Spain covered acute and convalescent phases. Sources were T cells, B-cell-depleted T cells, or PBMCs; the material itself was cDNA or gDNA.

Method: immunoSEQ multiplex PCR; TCRdb's copy keeps in-frame clones and lacks some. The profile shows approximately 120,000 clones, 88% of them singletons. Germline-derived CDR1 and CDR2 are SGHTA and FQGNSA. Germline trimming cut 5 bases from V and 9 bases from J; bases unmatched to any gene: 8. The CDR3 spans 15 residues. This clone has just a few counts. The sequence was collected from a human donor in a cohort sampled during active COVID-19. This rearrangement joins TRBV7-2 to TRBJ2-3; 13 bases align to TRBD2. The material sequenced was peripheral blood. Written as DNA, the CDR3 is TGTGCCAGCAGCCAAAGACAGGGACTAGCGGGAACGCAGTATTTT. Translation gives CASSQRQGLAGTQYF.